This T cell receptor beta chain was observed in a study of blood T cells in healthy people across ages. Germline lookup yields CDR1 SNHLY and CDR2 FYNNEI. V lost 6 bases to trimming and J lost 7 bases, with 16 bases between them. CDR3 length: 14 amino acids. All donors came from Russia, were Caucasian and healthy, and spanned ages about 6 to 100. Isolation per sample recovered at least 7 million PBMCs. It was with a sample-barcoded 5' primer and a J-beta primer mix that a second PCR of about 6 to 11 cycles was run. One entry per CDR3 protein results from TCRdb running MiXCR on the 5' RACE reads. The sample includes 750,000 to 950,000 distinct CDR3 sequences, 20% to 30% of them seen just once. This sample was also put to use in a study of T cells of mothers and their children. In that study: Nobody spotted any persistent microchimeric T cell clones.

The TCR comes from a boy aged 5-17 years in good health. Sequenced: blood. The genes are TRBV2 and TRBJ2-1; D may be TRBD1 or TRBD2 (5 bases each). The CDR3 nucleotides read TGTGCCAGCAGCCTAGAGGGGTCTCGGAATGAGCAGTTCTTC. Translating it yields CASSLEGSRNEQFF.